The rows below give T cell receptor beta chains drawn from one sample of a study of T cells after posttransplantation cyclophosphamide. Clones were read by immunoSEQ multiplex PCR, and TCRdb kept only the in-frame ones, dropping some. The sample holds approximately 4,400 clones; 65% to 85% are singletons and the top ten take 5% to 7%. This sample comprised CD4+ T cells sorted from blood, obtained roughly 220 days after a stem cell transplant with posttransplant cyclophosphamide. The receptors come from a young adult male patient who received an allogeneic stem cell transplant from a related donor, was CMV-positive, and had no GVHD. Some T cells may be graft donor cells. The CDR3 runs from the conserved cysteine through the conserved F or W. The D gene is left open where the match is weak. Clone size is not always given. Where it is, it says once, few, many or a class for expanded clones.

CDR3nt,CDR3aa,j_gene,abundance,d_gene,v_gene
TGTGCCAGCACCAGGACTAGTTGGAGAGAGACCCAGTACTTC,CASTRTSWRETQYF,TRBJ2-5,.,TRBD2,TRBV2
TGTGCCAGCTCACCTATTCACTCCGAACGTTCACCCCTCCACTTT,CASSPIHSERSPLHF,TRBJ1-6,.,.,TRBV18
TGTGCCAGTAGTATAGGTGGGACTTTATTTTATCAGCCCCAGCATTTT,CASSIGGTLFYQPQHF,TRBJ1-5,once,.,TRBV19
TGTGCCACTGGGACAGTTGGCACAGATACGCAGTATTTT,CATGTVGTDTQYF,TRBJ2-3,.,TRBD1,TRBV19
TGTGCCAGCAGCTACGACAGGGCCAACGAGCAGTACTTC,CASSYDRANEQYF,TRBJ2-7,few,TRBD1,TRBV7-2
TGTGCCAGCAGGGCTGCCGACAGGGGATTAAAAGCTTTCTTT,CASRAADRGLKAFF,TRBJ1-1,once,TRBD1,TRBV5-5
TGCAGCGTTCCCGGGACAGGGACATCTGGGGCCAACGTCCTGACTTTC,CSVPGTGTSGANVLTF,TRBJ2-6,.,TRBD1,TRBV29-1
TGTGCCAGCAGCTCCTTGTGGAGTGTGCTTAACTACGAGCAGTACTTC,CASSSLWSVLNYEQYF,TRBJ2-7,.,.,TRBV5-6
TGTGCCAGCAGTGAACAGAAAAATTCCCCCCTCCACTTT,CASSEQKNSPLHF,TRBJ1-6,.,.,TRBV6-4
TGTGCCAGTAGTCGGCTAGCGGGGGCCCCAGATACGCAGTATTTT,CASSRLAGAPDTQYF,TRBJ2-3,.,TRBD2,TRBV19
TGTGCCATCAGCGACCGGGGGGCCGACACTGAAGCTTTCTTT,CAISDRGADTEAFF,TRBJ1-1,.,.,TRBV10-3
TGTGCCACCCAAGGCCCGGGACAGGGAATCTCGTACGAGCAGTACTTC,CATQGPGQGISYEQYF,TRBJ2-7,few,TRBD1,TRBV10-3
TGTGCCAGCAGCTTAGCTTGGGACAGCCACTCTGGAAACACCATATATTTT,CASSLAWDSHSGNTIYF,TRBJ1-3,.,TRBD1,TRBV11-3
TGTGCCAGCAGCAAGGGGACTAGCGGAGGGACCGGGGAGCTGTTTTTT,CASSKGTSGGTGELFF,TRBJ2-2,.,TRBD2,TRBV7-6
TGTGCCAGCAGTGGTCAGGGGAACTATAATTCCCCCCTCCACTTT,CASSGQGNYNSPLHF,TRBJ1-6,.,.,TRBV2
TGCAGCGTTGAGCTAGCGGGAGGCCAGGGAACCGGGGAGCTGTTTTTT,CSVELAGGQGTGELFF,TRBJ2-2,.,TRBD2,TRBV29-1
TGTGCAAGCGGGGGGGTAGACTATGGCTACACCTTC,CASGGVDYGYTF,TRBJ1-2,.,.,TRBV7-9
TGTGCCAGCAGCTTAGGCGGCGGGGCTCCCGGAGATACGCAGTATTTT,CASSLGGGAPGDTQYF,TRBJ2-3,.,.,TRBV11-3
TGTGCTAGTGGGCCCGGGACTAGCGGGGCCTCGAATACGCAGTATTTT,CASGPGTSGASNTQYF,TRBJ2-3,.,TRBD2,TRBV12-5
TGCGCCAGCAGCCCGACTAGCGGCTCCTACAATGAGCAGTTCTTC,CASSPTSGSYNEQFF,TRBJ2-1,.,TRBD2,TRBV4-1
TGTGCCAGCACCCTAGTCGGCGTCACCGGGGAGCTGTTTTTT,CASTLVGVTGELFF,TRBJ2-2,.,.,TRBV7-2
TGTGCCAGCAGTCCTGCTAGGAATGAGCAGTTCTTC,CASSPARNEQFF,TRBJ2-1,.,.,TRBV28
TGTGCCAGCTCACCACCAGGCGGGCTGCTGAACACCGGGGAGCTGTTTTTT,CASSPPGGLLNTGELFF,TRBJ2-2,.,.,TRBV18
TGTGCCAGCAATGTCTTCTATGAAAAACTGTTTTTT,CASNVFYEKLFF,TRBJ1-4,.,.,TRBV6-1
TGTGCCAGTAGTATTTTCCCGGATACGCAGTATTTT,CASSIFPDTQYF,TRBJ2-3,few,.,TRBV19
TGTGCCAGCAGCTCCGACAGATTTCAAGAGACCCAGTACTTC,CASSSDRFQETQYF,TRBJ2-5,.,.,TRBV5-4
TGTGCCAGCAGCTCCCGGACAGGGCCAAGTGAAAAACTGTTTTTT,CASSSRTGPSEKLFF,TRBJ1-4,.,TRBD1,TRBV11-1
TGTGCCAGCAGCCCAAGAGCGGGGCCTCAAGAGACCCAGTACTTC,CASSPRAGPQETQYF,TRBJ2-5,once,TRBD2,TRBV7-3
TGTGCCAGCAGCTTATCTGGGACAGGGGATTACAATGAGCAGTTCTTC,CASSLSGTGDYNEQFF,TRBJ2-1,.,TRBD1,TRBV7-2
TGTGCCAGCAGCTTGCAAGCACCGGGGGATGGCTACACCTTC,CASSLQAPGDGYTF,TRBJ1-2,.,.,TRBV5-5
TGTGCCTGGAGTGTACTGAGGGACTACACCTTC,CAWSVLRDYTF,TRBJ1-2,.,.,TRBV30
TGTGCCAGCAGCGTTGGCGGGGGGAGTTTGGAGACCCAGTACTTC,CASSVGGGSLETQYF,TRBJ2-5,.,TRBD2,TRBV9
TGTGCCAGCAGTGGGCACTATGGCTACACCTTC,CASSGHYGYTF,TRBJ1-2,.,.,TRBV2
TGTGCCAGTAGTGTGAAAAGGGGGACTGAAGCTTTCTTT,CASSVKRGTEAFF,TRBJ1-1,.,.,TRBV19
TGTGCCAGCAGTTTATGGCCGGGACTAGCGGGGGGGCCAGATACGCAGTATTTT,CASSLWPGLAGGPDTQYF,TRBJ2-3,.,TRBD2,TRBV28
TGCGCCAGCAGCTTGCTAGTGAACACTGAAGCTTTCTTT,CASSLLVNTEAFF,TRBJ1-1,.,.,TRBV5-1
TGTGCCAGCAGCCCCCGAGACGAGCAGTACTTC,CASSPRDEQYF,TRBJ2-7,.,.,TRBV2
TGTGCCAGCAGCCAAGCCTGGGACACCCGCACAGATACGCAGTATTTT,CASSQAWDTRTDTQYF,TRBJ2-3,.,.,TRBV14
TGTGCCAGCTCACCCGCGACGGCGAGGTCCTACAATGAGCAGTTCTTC,CASSPATARSYNEQFF,TRBJ2-1,.,.,TRBV18
TGTGCCAGCAGTAATGTCGGGGAGACCCAGTACTTC,CASSNVGETQYF,TRBJ2-5,.,.,TRBV6-6
TGTGCCAGCAGTCCCCGGGGACTAGGTTCTGGCAATGAGCAGTTCTTC,CASSPRGLGSGNEQFF,TRBJ2-1,.,TRBD2,TRBV27
TGTGCCAGTAACGAACAGGGGCTTAAAACGTATGGCTACACCTTC,CASNEQGLKTYGYTF,TRBJ1-2,few,TRBD1,TRBV19
TGCGCCAGCAGCTGGGACTTATTAGGCGGCTACACCTTC,CASSWDLLGGYTF,TRBJ1-2,.,.,TRBV5-1
TGTGCCAGCAGGCCAGGGGGCAGGGAGACCCAGTACTTC,CASRPGGRETQYF,TRBJ2-5,.,TRBD1,TRBV7-8
TGTGCCACCAGCTTTCTAGAGACCCAGTACTTC,CATSFLETQYF,TRBJ2-5,.,.,TRBV15
TGTGCCAGCACCTCGACTAGGCGTGCGTATACGCAGTATTTT,CASTSTRRAYTQYF,TRBJ2-3,.,.,TRBV11-2
TGTGCCAGCAGCTCAGGACAGGGCAATCAGCCCCAGCATTTT,CASSSGQGNQPQHF,TRBJ1-5,.,TRBD1,TRBV7-9
TGTGCCAGCACCTCCGGGACAGGTAACACTGAAGCTTTCTTT,CASTSGTGNTEAFF,TRBJ1-1,.,TRBD1,TRBV6-6
TGTACCAGCAGCCCCCGGAACAGGGGTACTTTTTTGGGCACCGGGGAGCTGTTTTTT,CTSSPRNRGTFLGTGELFF,TRBJ2-2,.,.,TRBV21-1
TGTGCCAGCAGCCCGCCGGCCGGGACAGCTCCGCAGTATTTT,CASSPPAGTAPQYF,TRBJ2-3,.,TRBD1,TRBV7-3
TGTGCCAGCAGCAAAGGGGGGGGGCTCCACACCGGGGAGCTGTTTTTT,CASSKGGGLHTGELFF,TRBJ2-2,.,.,TRBV21-1
TGTGCCAGTACCAGCGGGACTAGCGGGAGCACCGGGGAGCTGTTTTTT,CASTSGTSGSTGELFF,TRBJ2-2,.,TRBD2,TRBV19
TGTGCCTGGAGCCGGCAGGTGCAGTTCTTC,CAWSRQVQFF,TRBJ2-1,.,.,TRBV30
TGTGCCAGCTCACCGACTAGCGGAGATAGCACAGATACGCAGTATTTT,CASSPTSGDSTDTQYF,TRBJ2-3,.,TRBD2,TRBV18
TGCAGCGTATCCGGGGTCCTAGGGGAAAAACTGTTTTTT,CSVSGVLGEKLFF,TRBJ1-4,.,.,TRBV29-1
TGTGCCAGTAGTCCCCCAACCGTCATCGGGGAGTCCCTCAATCAGCCCCAGCATTTT,CASSPPTVIGESLNQPQHF,TRBJ1-5,.,.,TRBV19
TGCGCCAGCAGCTTGGGGCTAGCGGGAGTTCAAGAGACCCAGTACTTC,CASSLGLAGVQETQYF,TRBJ2-5,once,TRBD2,TRBV5-1
TGTGCCAGCAGTGCAATTAATTCACCCCTCCACTTT,CASSAINSPLHF,TRBJ1-6,once,.,TRBV25-1
TGTGCCAGCAGCTTTCTTAGGGAGAGCACGCAGTATTTT,CASSFLRESTQYF,TRBJ2-3,.,.,TRBV13